This T cell receptor (beta chain) is from a study of cytomegalovirus exposure and HLA in healthy donors. Across the study: A previous analysis identified about 110 million unique TCR beta sequences derived from around 180 million T cells. Overall study findings and caveats: When a later analysis compared HLA-associated TCR beta chains with equally common others, the HLA-associated chains turned out to be more clonally expanded and to have lower generation probabilities. Highest at DRB1 and lowest at HLA-C, TCR association rates differed among HLA loci in a later analysis. The investigators catalogued 180 or so TCR beta chains as cytomegalovirus-associated.

A note on this clone: The target antigen is unknown.

PCR employed 60 Vbeta and 13 Jbeta primers. Repertoires were generated with immunoSEQ multiplex PCR, while TCRdb's copy carries only in-frame clones and drops some. The table has approximately 100,000 clones, more than 70% seen once. This CDR3 region has 15 residues. Looked up from germline, CDR1 is SGDLS and CDR2 is YYNGEE. Trimming removed 3 bases at V and 1 base at J, with 11 bases between. This TCR was recovered from a man between 35 and 55 years old in good health and CMV-seronegative. Sequenced sample: PBMCs. This chain joins TRBV9 and TRBJ1-3; D remains unclear. In DNA form, the CDR3 reads TGTGCCAGCAGCGCTCGGTCCTTTTCTGGAAACACCATATATTTT. It encodes CASSARSFSGNTIYF.